This T cell receptor beta chain derives from a study of blood T cell repertoires in COVID-19. The Seattle site enrolled patients during active infection and followed them longitudinally. Clones were read by immunoSEQ multiplex PCR, and TCRdb kept only the in-frame ones, dropping some. The data contain 90,000 or so clones, 90% of them singletons. The CDR3 is 19 residues long. The sequenced sample consisted of peripheral blood. This chain joins TRBV21-1 and TRBJ2-6; the table's D call, TRBD1, has no DNA check behind it. TRBV21-1 is flagged as a pseudogene. The sequence was obtained from a man between 18 and 29 years old with COVID-19, enrolled during active disease. The CDR3 nucleotides read TGTGCCAGCAGCAAAGGGGACAGGGCGCCGGGTCCTGGGGCCAACGTCCTGACTTTC. This gives the protein CASSKGDRAPGPGANVLTF.